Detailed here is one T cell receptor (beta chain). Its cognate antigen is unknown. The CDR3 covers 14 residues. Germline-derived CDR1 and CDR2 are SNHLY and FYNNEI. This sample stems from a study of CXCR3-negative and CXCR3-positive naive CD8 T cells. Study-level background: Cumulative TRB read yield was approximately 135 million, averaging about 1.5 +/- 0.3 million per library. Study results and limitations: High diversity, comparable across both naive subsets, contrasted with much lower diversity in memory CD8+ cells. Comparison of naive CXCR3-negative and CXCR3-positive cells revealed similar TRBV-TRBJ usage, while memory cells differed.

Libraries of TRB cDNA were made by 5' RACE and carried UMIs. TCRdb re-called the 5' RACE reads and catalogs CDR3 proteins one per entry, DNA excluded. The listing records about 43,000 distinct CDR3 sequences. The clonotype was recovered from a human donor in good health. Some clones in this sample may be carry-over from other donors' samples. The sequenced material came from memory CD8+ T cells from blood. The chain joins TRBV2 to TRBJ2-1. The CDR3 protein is CASSADSSYNEQFF.